Each of the 25 T cell receptor beta chains below was sequenced from the same sample in a study of T cell responses to AZD1222 COVID-19 vaccine. Profiling relied on immunoSEQ multiplex PCR, and the TCRdb table lists in-frame clones only, not all of them. This table holds about 93,000 clones, 85% to 90% found once. The sample in question was peripheral blood, obtained 28 days after the second AZD1222 dose. Receptors originate from an adult who received the AZD1222 COVID-19 vaccine.

This sequence joins TRBV3-1 (or the pseudogene TRBV3-2) and TRBJ2-7; no clear D. V was trimmed by 4 bases and J by 3 bases, leaving 7 bases between them. The CDR3 loop spans 12 amino acids. The germline CDR1 and CDR2 sequences are LGHDT and YNNKEL (reference sequence). DNA for the CDR3: TGTGCCAGCAGCCGTACAGACTACGAGCAGTACTTC. It is translated as CASSRTDYEQYF.

This clone turned up a few times. The chain carries TRBV7-2 and TRBJ2-3; 9 bases line up with TRBD2. The CDR3 length is 17 residues. V lost 7 bases to trimming and J lost 3 bases; unmatched junction nucleotides: 14. Germline CDR1 reads SGHTA; CDR2 reads FQGNSA. CDR3 residues: CASNLFWTSEGTDTQYF. The CDR3 coding sequence is TGTGCCAGCAACCTATTCTGGACTAGCGAGGGAACAGATACGCAGTATTTT.

The chain employs TRBV2 and TRBJ2-5, with 8 bases fitting TRBD1. The CDR3 length is 13 residues. After removal of 4 bases from V and 2 bases from J, the junction contained 0 bases not matched to a gene. Germline CDR1 is SNHLY and CDR2 is FYNNEI. The CDR3 bases are TGTGCCAGCAGTGGGGACAGGCAAGAGACCCAGTACTTC. Protein sequence: CASSGDRQETQYF.

The V and J genes are TRBV4-2 and TRBJ2-1; 11 bases are a match to TRBD2. The germline V gene encodes CDR1 LGHNA and CDR2 YNFKEQ. The CDR3 has 21 amino acids. The V and J ends lost 4 bases and 0 bases, in that order; junction bases with no gene match: 17. The CDR3 coding sequence is TGTGCCAGCAGCCTTACTAGCGGGAGAAGGGAGATGGAGAGCTCCTACAATGAGCAGTTCTTC. Translation: CASSLTSGRREMESSYNEQFF.

This clone was counted once. This chain uses TRBV3-1 (or the pseudogene TRBV3-2) with TRBJ1-2; TRBD1 might be the D (5 bases). Trimming cost V 2 bases and J 2 bases, with 12 bases left between them. This CDR3 spans 15 amino acids. From germline, CDR1 is LGHDT and CDR2 YNNKEL (reference sequence). The chain's CDR3 is CASSQTGTLNYGYTF. CDR3 DNA sequence: TGTGCCAGCAGCCAAACCGGGACCTTAAACTATGGCTACACCTTC.

In its sample, this clone was seen once. This chain uses TRBV9 with TRBJ2-5, with D possibly being TRBD2 (5 bases). V was shortened by 4 bases and J by 2 bases, with 12 bases between the two germline ends. The CDR3 consists of 14 residues. CDR1 SGDLS and CDR2 YYNGEE come from the germline V gene. The DNA for the CDR3 is TGTGCCAGCAGCCCCGCCGGGAATCAAGAGACCCAGTACTTC. It yields the protein CASSPAGNQETQYF.

CDR3 residues: CASISGTLGAFF. For the CDR3, the DNA is TGTGCCAGCATCTCGGGGACCCTCGGGGCTTTCTTT. This rearrangement joins TRBV12-3 or TRBV12-4 to TRBJ1-1, with D perhaps matching TRBD1 (5 bases). This CDR3 has 12 residues. Trimming shortened V by 7 bases and J by 11 bases, and 17 bases separated the two germline ends.

The chain is built from TRBV7-9 and TRBJ2-7; 7 positions match TRBD1. The germline gives CDR1 SEHNR, CDR2 FQNEAQ (reference sequence). V lost 5 bases and J lost 0; bases outside the gene matches: 4. The CDR3 extends over 14 amino acids. CDR3 DNA: TGTGCCAGCAGCCCGGGACAGCACTCCTACGAGCAGTACTTC. Translating it yields CASSPGQHSYEQYF. Variable domain in full (rest from reference TRBV7-9 and TRBJ2-7): DTGVSQNPRHKITKRGQNVTFRCDPISEHNRLYWYRQTLGQGPEFLTYFQNEAQLEKSRLLSDRFSAERPKGSFSTLEIQRTEQGDSAMYLCASSPGQHSYEQYFGPGTRLTVT.

This chain joins TRBV18 and TRBJ1-6; perhaps TRBD1 as D (5 bases). This CDR3 is built from 16 residues. Germline assignment: CDR1 KGHSH and CDR2 LQKENI. V lost 2 bases and J 11 bases, leaving 19 bases between the germline ends. The CDR3 DNA follows: TGTGCCAGCTCACCAGAGGGCAGGGTGAATTGGGCACCCCTCCACTTT. It translates to CASSPEGRVNWAPLHF.

The CDR3: CASSYDSTDTQYF. In DNA form, the CDR3 reads TGTGCCAGCAGTTACGACAGCACAGATACGCAGTATTTT. The chain recombines TRBV6-5 with TRBJ2-3; the D is unclear. Trimming left V 2 bases short and J 0 bases short, with 3 bases between. Germline V gives CDR1 MNHEY, CDR2 SVGAGI. CDR3 length equals 13 residues.

The chain employs TRBV11-2 and TRBJ1-4, with 7 positions matching TRBD1. The germline V gene has CDR1 SGHAT and CDR2 FQNNGV. This CDR3 is 14 amino acids long. Trimming took 5 bases from V and 8 from J; bases not matched to a gene: 8. CDR3 in amino acids: CASSPRQGGEKLFF. In nucleotides, the CDR3 is TGTGCCAGCAGCCCGCGACAGGGAGGGGAAAAACTGTTTTTT.

This clone was found once. V gene TRBV12-3 or TRBV12-4 combines with J gene TRBJ2-7; no definite D call. The CDR3 contains 11 residues. Trimming took 6 bases from V and 4 from J, leaving 7 bases between them. For the CDR3, the DNA is TGTGCCAGCAGCCCAATGTACGAGCAGTACTTC. Translation gives CASSPMYEQYF.

The genes are TRBV2 and TRBJ2-7; D not certain. Germline-derived CDR1 and CDR2 are SNHLY and FYNNEI. Trimming stripped 0 bases from V and 3 bases from J, with 9 bases between. The CDR3 is 14 residues long. DNA for the CDR3: TGTGCCAGCAGTGAAGCGCTTCAAGGCTACGAGCAGTACTTC. Translating gives CASSEALQGYEQYF.

The rearrangement joins TRBV7-9 to TRBJ2-7; D gene ambiguous. V lost 3 bases, J lost 2 bases, and 5 bases lay in between. The CDR3 is 12 residues long. The V gene's germline CDR1 is SEHNR and CDR2 FQNEAQ (reference sequence). For the CDR3, the DNA is TGTGCCAGCAGCTTCAGGACCTACGAGCAGTACTTC. Translated: CASSFRTYEQYF.

The chain carries TRBV10-3 and TRBJ1-5; possibly TRBD1 for D (5 bases). With 2 bases removed from V and 6 bases from J, the gap between germline ends came to 11 bases. The CDR3 runs to 14 residues. The germline V gene has CDR1 ENHRY and CDR2 SYGVKD. DNA of the CDR3: TGTGCCATCAGTGAGCGGGGGGAGAGTCAGCCCCAGCATTTT. This translates into CAISERGESQPQHF.

The chain has TRBV15 and TRBJ2-2; unclear D gene. The CDR3 is 19 residues long. Trimming removed 0 bases from V and 7 bases from J, with 24 bases in between. Per the germline V gene, CDR1 is LNHNV and CDR2 is YYDKDF (reference sequence). The CDR3: CATSRDQVLGGPGNGELFF. CDR3 bases: TGTGCCACCAGCAGAGATCAGGTTTTAGGCGGACCCGGTAACGGGGAGCTGTTTTTT.

The gene calls are TRBV11-2 and TRBJ2-5; D possibly corresponds to TRBD1 (6 bases). Trimming took off 6 bases at V and 5 bases at J, with 10 bases between the two ends. The CDR3 is made up of 12 amino acids. Germline CDR1 reads SGHAT; CDR2 reads FQNNGV. CDR3 nucleotide sequence: TGTGCCAGCAGATCGAGGGGGGAGACCCAGTACTTC. Translation gives CASRSRGETQYF.

The chain carries TRBV7-9 and TRBJ2-1, with 7 bases lining up with TRBD2. This CDR3 is built from 17 residues. With 5 bases clipped from V and 0 bases from J, the junction kept 10 bases outside the gene matches. Germline V lookup: CDR1 SEHNR, CDR2 FQNEAQ (reference sequence). CDR3 coding DNA: TGTGCCAGCAGCGTCGCGCAGCGGGACTTCTCCTACAATGAGCAGTTCTTC. Translated: CASSVAQRDFSYNEQFF.

The chain uses TRBV13 and TRBJ2-3, with 12 nucleotides matching TRBD2. V lost 5 bases to trimming and J lost 8 bases; unmatched junction nucleotides: 5. CDR3 length equals 14 residues. The germline gives CDR1 PRHDT, CDR2 FYEKMQ (reference sequence). The CDR3 sequence: CASSLAGGLVTQYF. The CDR3 coding sequence is TGTGCCAGCAGCCTAGCGGGGGGGCTGGTTACGCAGTATTTT.

V gene TRBV5-4 combines with J gene TRBJ2-3, with TRBD2 identical over 13 bases. In germline, CDR1 is SGHNT, CDR2 YYREEE (reference sequence). The CDR3 is 17 amino acids. Trimming took 2 bases from V and 3 from J; bases not matched to a gene: 6. Here the CDR3 DNA reads TGTGCCAGCAGCTTCCGACTAGCGGGAGGACCGACAGATACGCAGTATTTT. This codes for CASSFRLAGGPTDTQYF.

The V gene is TRBV29-1, the J gene TRBJ2-2, with D possibly matching TRBD1 (5 bases). Germline V gives CDR1 SQVTM, CDR2 ANQGSEA. The CDR3 covers 12 residues. V was pared by 7 bases and J by 1 base, with 7 bases between. The CDR3 DNA reads TGCAGCGGACAGAAGAACACCGGGGAGCTGTTTTTT. It encodes CSGQKNTGELFF.

The chain employs TRBV10-2 and TRBJ1-3; 12 bases fit TRBD1. The CDR3 runs 15 residues. Germline V gives CDR1 WSHSY, CDR2 SAAADI. V was pared by 6 bases and J by 4 bases, with 4 bases of the junction left unmatched. The CDR3 nucleotides are TGCGCCAGCAGGGACGGGACAGGGGGCGGAAACACCATATATTTT. Translated: CASRDGTGGGNTIYF.

The V and J genes are TRBV19 and TRBJ2-5; the D call may be TRBD1 or TRBD2 (5 bases each). This CDR3 is built from 15 residues. CDR1 LNHDA and CDR2 SQIVND come from the germline V gene (reference sequence). Trimming removed 4 bases from V and 6 bases from J, with 18 bases in between. The CDR3 DNA follows: TGTGCCAGTAGTACCCACGGGGCTGCCGGGCAGACCCAGTACTTC. It specifies CASSTHGAAGQTQYF.

The chain combines TRBV10-2 with TRBJ1-5; unclear D gene. This CDR3 comprises 13 residues. Trimming removed 2 bases at V and 4 bases at J, with 6 bases between. Germline-derived CDR1 and CDR2 are WSHSY and SAAADI. The CDR3 loop reads CASSELQNQPQHF. DNA for the CDR3: TGCGCCAGCAGTGAGCTACAGAATCAGCCCCAGCATTTT.

The chain employs TRBV7-2 and TRBJ2-5; D could derive from TRBD1 or TRBD2 (5 bases each). V lost 3 bases, J lost 5 bases, and 13 bases lay in between. Per the germline V gene, CDR1 is SGHTA and CDR2 is FQGNSA. The CDR3 has 14 residues. The CDR3 DNA reads as TGTGCCAGCAGCTTGGGGGTTTCTGCGGAGACCCAGTACTTC. This gives the protein CASSLGVSAETQYF.